These 30 T cell receptor beta chains share one sample of origin, sequenced in a study of regulatory T cells in long-lasting Graves disease. This sample's time point: persistent/refractory GD, antithyroid drugs over 5 years with positive TRAb. Scientists built the TCR library using RNA that was extracted from PBMCs. Combining iRepertoire HTBI primers with Arm-PCR of CDR3 regions, the authors built TCR beta libraries. TCRdb analysed the multiplex PCR reads with MiXCR anew, one entry per CDR3 protein. This sample has 450,000 or so distinct CDR3 sequences, with about 20% found just once. The material sequenced was peripheral blood mononuclear cells (PBMCs), taken when the disease was refractory, from a patient treated with antithyroid drugs. These receptors were taken from a female donor with Graves disease.

This sequence joins TRBV4-3 and TRBJ1-1, with D unclear. Trimming removed 1 base from V and 1 base from J, with 13 bases in between. The CDR3 totals 16 residues. From germline, CDR1 is LGHNA and CDR2 YSLEER. CDR3 sequence: CASSQGAPGQNTEAFF. Written as DNA, the CDR3 is TGCGCCAGCAGCCAAGGCGCCCCAGGTCAGAACACTGAAGCTTTCTTT.

Many counts were recorded for this clonotype. The CDR3 coding sequence is TGTGCCAGCAGCTCCACACTTATGGGTGAGCAGTTCTTC. Translation: CASSSTLMGEQFF. The chain recombines TRBV7-9 with TRBJ2-1; D is unclear. The germline V and J ends were trimmed by 4 bases and 9 bases, with 13 bases remaining between them. The CDR3 loop spans 13 amino acids. CDR1 SEHNR and CDR2 FQNEAQ come from the germline V gene (reference sequence).

This clonotype was seen many times. The rearrangement uses TRBV12-3 or TRBV12-4 and TRBJ1-2; D possibly corresponds to TRBD1 (6 bases). This CDR3 has 13 residues. Trimming shortened V by 7 bases and J by 4 bases, and 13 bases separated the two germline ends. CDR3 nucleotides: TGTGCCAGCACAAGGACAGAAGGCTATGGCTACACCTTC. Amino acid sequence: CASTRTEGYGYTF.

This clonotype was detected many times. This sequence joins TRBV7-8 and TRBJ1-1; TRBD1 matches 7 bases. CDR1 and CDR2 from the germline V gene are SGHVS and FQNEAQ. J lost 5 bases, V lost 3 bases, and 6 bases had no gene match. The CDR3 totals 14 residues. CDR3 DNA: TGTGCCAGCAGCTTGACAGGGTTGGGAACTGAAGCTTTCTTT. Its protein product is CASSLTGLGTEAFF.

The sample holds many counts of this clonotype. This chain uses TRBV20-1 with TRBJ1-1, with TRBD1 as a possible D gene (5 bases). The V gene's germline CDR1 is DFQATT and CDR2 SNEGSKA (reference sequence). Trimming stripped 6 bases from V and 1 base from J, with 15 bases between. The CDR3 covers 14 residues. The CDR3 loop is CSASPRTGNTEAFF. Here the CDR3 DNA reads TGCAGTGCCAGCCCGAGAACAGGGAACACTGAAGCTTTCTTT.

This rearrangement joins TRBV6-8 to TRBJ2-7; D not certain. Trimming left V 10 bases short and J 4 bases short, with 14 bases between. CDR3 length: 12 amino acids. Looked up from germline, CDR1 is MNHGY and CDR2 is SAAAGT. The CDR3 DNA follows: TGTGCCACCTCTTTACTGTTTTACGAGCAGTACTTC. It specifies CATSLLFYEQYF.

This clonotype showed up many times. This rearrangement joins TRBV29-1 to TRBJ2-7, with D unclear. The ends were cut back, 0 bases at V and 3 bases at J, with 3 bases in the middle. CDR1 and CDR2 (germline): SQVTM, ANQGSEA. The CDR3 extends over 11 amino acids. The CDR3 region has the DNA TGCAGCGTTGAAGAGGACTACGAGCAGTACTTC. Its translation is CSVEEDYEQYF.

The chain uses TRBV6-1 and TRBJ2-3; 11 nucleotides agree with TRBD2. Per germline, CDR1 MNHNS and CDR2 SASEGT. V shed 7 bases and J 3 bases; nucleotides not matched to a gene: 6. The CDR3 spans 15 residues. In nucleotides, the CDR3 is TGTGCCAGCACAGGGCTAGCGGGAGGAACAGATACGCAGTATTTT. Translating gives CASTGLAGGTDTQYF.

J is TRBJ2-7 and V is TRBV28, with D perhaps matching TRBD1 (5 bases). Germline V gives CDR1 MDHEN, CDR2 SYDVKM. The CDR3 covers 15 residues. Trimming removed 10 bases from V and 2 bases from J, with 21 bases in between. The CDR3 region is CATTSRRGLAYEQYF. Written as DNA, the CDR3 is TGTGCCACGACCTCGAGAAGGGGCTTAGCCTACGAGCAGTACTTC.

This clonotype was seen ten or more times. CDR3 coding DNA: TGTGCCAGCAGCCCCGGGGTGAACGAGATCGGGGAGCTGTTTTTT. It codes for CASSPGVNEIGELFF. The chain employs TRBV7-2 and TRBJ2-2, with D perhaps matching TRBD2 (5 bases). The CDR3 is made up of 15 amino acids. Germline V gene data show CDR1 as SGHTA and CDR2 as FQGNSA. V lost 5 bases to trimming and J lost 7 bases, with 17 bases between them.

This clonotype was counted between two and nine times. The chain couples TRBV28 to TRBJ2-7, with D unresolved. This CDR3 contains 13 residues. V was clipped by 9 bases and J by 1 base, with 13 bases between them. Germline values: CDR1 MDHEN, CDR2 SYDVKM. CDR3 sequence (DNA): TGTGCCAGTTGGAGCGAGACTTCCTACGAGCAGTACTTC. It is translated as CASWSETSYEQYF.

This chain uses TRBV30 with TRBJ1-2, with D possibly being TRBD1 (5 bases). The germline V gene has CDR1 GTSNPN and CDR2 SVGIG (reference sequence). V was cut by 5 bases and J by 2 bases, with 15 bases left in between. CDR3 length: 14 residues. In DNA, the CDR3 is TGTGCCTGGCTATTCCAGGGTGCAAACTATGGCTACACCTTC. Encoded protein: CAWLFQGANYGYTF.

This clonotype has a count of ten or more. The rearrangement uses TRBV15 and TRBJ1-5; D unresolved. Between the trimmed V and J ends, which lost 5 bases and 5 bases, there was a span of 19 bases. The germline V gene encodes CDR1 LNHNV and CDR2 YYDKDF (reference sequence). The CDR3 has 16 amino acids. The CDR3 region is CATSRREAPGDQPQHF. DNA of the CDR3: TGTGCCACCAGCCGGAGGGAGGCCCCCGGGGATCAGCCCCAGCATTTT.

This clonotype was found many times. The V call is TRBV10-3, the J call TRBJ1-1; 9 bases fit TRBD1. This CDR3 has 16 residues. Germline V gene lookup returns CDR1 ENHRY and CDR2 SYGVKD. Trimming took 5 bases from V and 4 from J; bases not matched to a gene: 11. The CDR3 DNA sequence: TGTGCCATCAGTTCCGGGACAGGGCCCCGGGGCACTGAAGCTTTCTTT. Translated: CAISSGTGPRGTEAFF.

Only one count was recorded for this clonotype. Being one base from a much bigger clone, this may be a read error. The V call is TRBV7-9, the J call TRBJ1-6; D possibly corresponds to TRBD1 (5 bases). Germline CDR1 and CDR2: SEHNR and FQNEAQ (reference sequence). The CDR3 sequence is 16 residues long. V shed 5 bases and J shed 11 bases, with 22 bases lying between them. The CDR3 loop reads CASSDRGGGSNPPLHF. The CDR3 bases are TGTGCCAGCAGCGACAGAGGAGGCGGGTCGAATCCACCCCTCCACTTT.

This clonotype occurred many times. This rearrangement joins TRBV28 to TRBJ2-7; TRBD1 agrees at 8 bases. With V trimmed by 7 bases and J by 5 bases, 7 bases remained unmatched. The germline CDR1 and CDR2 sequences are MDHEN and SYDVKM. The CDR3 covers 13 residues. CDR3: CASTPDRVHEQYF. In nucleotides, the CDR3 is TGTGCCAGCACCCCGGACAGGGTCCACGAGCAGTACTTC.

This clonotype was found many times. The J gene is TRBJ2-7, the V gene TRBV6-1; the D gene is possibly TRBD2 (5 bases). V lost 6 bases, J lost 0 bases, and 12 bases lay in between. Germline V gives CDR1 MNHNS, CDR2 SASEGT. This CDR3 has 14 amino acids. This CDR3 is CASRPLSASYEQYF. DNA for the CDR3: TGTGCCAGCAGGCCCCTTAGCGCCTCCTACGAGCAGTACTTC.

A single count supports this clonotype. The V and J genes are TRBV5-1 and TRBJ2-6; 14 nucleotides agree with TRBD2. The CDR3 length is 19 residues. In germline, CDR1 is SGHRS, CDR2 YFSETQ. V lost 4 bases, J lost 0 bases, and 6 bases stayed unmatched. The CDR3 here is CASSVGTSGGFSGANVLTF. DNA for the CDR3: TGCGCCAGCAGCGTAGGGACTAGCGGGGGCTTCTCTGGGGCCAACGTCCTGACTTTC.

This chain links TRBV11-3 with TRBJ1-3, with D unclear. Germline V gene data show CDR1 as SGHNT and CDR2 as YENEEA. The CDR3 loop spans 16 amino acids. The V gene lost 5 bases and the J gene lost 0 bases, with 14 bases spanning the gap. The CDR3 DNA reads TGTGCCAGCAGCCAATTCAGAAAATACTCTGGAAACACCATATATTTT. Amino acid sequence: CASSQFRKYSGNTIYF. The complete variable domain, with remaining parts taken from reference TRBV11-3 and TRBJ1-3, reads EAGVVQSPRYKIIEKKQPVAFWCNPISGHNTLYWYLQNLGQGPELLIRYENEEAVDDSQLPKDRFSAERLKGVDSTLKIQPAELGDSAVYLCASSQFRKYSGNTIYFGEGSWLTVV.

Only one count was recorded for this clonotype. The chain carries TRBV15 and TRBJ1-4; 10 bases fit TRBD1. The junction had 9 bases not matched to a gene; V was cut back by 3 bases and J by 8 bases. Germline assignment: CDR1 LNHNV and CDR2 YYDKDF (reference sequence). The CDR3 loop spans 16 amino acids. The CDR3 coding sequence is TGTGCCACCAGCAGGAGCGGAGGACAGGGGGACGAAAAACTGTTTTTT. This sequence encodes CATSRSGGQGDEKLFF.

There are a few counts of this clonotype. One end of the junction varies from germline; a read error may be responsible. The V gene is TRBV11-2, the J gene TRBJ2-5; possible D gene TRBD1, 6 bases. Germline V gene lookup returns CDR1 SGHAT and CDR2 FQNNGV. The CDR3 has 15 amino acids. This CDR3 reads CASSVDPGTRGTQYF. In DNA, the CDR3 is TGTGCCAGCAGCGTAGACCCAGGGACAAGGGGGACCCAGTACTTC.

This clonotype has more than one count but fewer than ten. The V call is TRBV12-3 or TRBV12-4, the J call TRBJ2-7, with TRBD1 as a possible D gene (6 bases). The CDR3 runs 20 residues. V was shortened by 6 bases and J by 5 bases, with 35 bases between the two germline ends. The CDR3 coding sequence is TGTGCCAGCAGACGCAAACTCCGTATCACCGTACGCGCCGAGGGGGACGAGCAGTACTTC. Translation: CASRRKLRITVRAEGDEQYF.

This clonotype was picked up many times. The CDR3 DNA is TGTGCCAGCAGCTTATTCGGGGTTGTGAGGACAGCACAAGAGACCCAGTACTTC. It encodes CASSLFGVVRTAQETQYF. The V and J genes are TRBV7-2 and TRBJ2-5; tentatively, D is TRBD1 (6 bases). This CDR3 region has 18 residues. With 2 bases removed from V and 2 bases from J, the gap between germline ends came to 21 bases. Germline CDR1 SGHTA, CDR2 FQGNSA.

This chain uses TRBV28 with TRBJ1-3, with 11 bases lining up with TRBD1. In germline, CDR1 is MDHEN, CDR2 SYDVKM. J gave up 8 bases and V 1 base, and 4 bases lay outside the gene matches. This CDR3 comprises 15 residues. CDR3 in DNA: TGTGCCAGCAGTTTATCCGGGACAGGGGGGTACACCATATATTTT. It encodes CASSLSGTGGYTIYF.

The chain couples TRBV7-8 to TRBJ2-3, with 14 positions matching TRBD2. Trimming cost V 5 bases and J 1 base; bases outside gene matches: 8. Germline loops: CDR1 SGHVS, CDR2 FQNEAQ. The CDR3 contains 18 residues. The CDR3 sequence is CASSPAPGLAGGTDTQYF. The CDR3 nucleotides are TGTGCCAGCAGCCCCGCACCGGGACTAGCGGGGGGCACAGATACGCAGTATTTT.

The rearrangement links TRBV30 to TRBJ1-1; the D gene is possibly TRBD1 (5 bases). Germline CDR1 GTSNPN, CDR2 SVGIG (reference sequence). The CDR3 covers 14 residues. V gave up 4 bases and J gave up 1 base, with 13 bases separating them. This CDR3 is CAWMEGTTNTEAFF. For the CDR3, the DNA is TGTGCCTGGATGGAGGGGACTACGAACACTGAAGCTTTCTTT.

This clonotype was seen at least ten times. This chain uses TRBV2 with TRBJ1-2; tentatively, D is TRBD1 (6 bases). CDR3 length: 13 residues. Trimming shortened V by 8 bases and J by 0 bases, and 10 bases separated the two germline ends. Germline V gene sequence: CDR1 SNHLY, CDR2 FYNNEI. The CDR3 DNA follows: TGTGCCAGCGCGGGACAAGCTAACTATGGCTACACCTTC. It yields the protein CASAGQANYGYTF.

The chain carries TRBV9 and TRBJ1-1; D uncertain. The CDR3 contains 16 residues. With 0 bases removed from V and 5 bases from J, the gap between germline ends came to 17 bases. The germline gives CDR1 SGDLS, CDR2 YYNGEE. CDR3 protein: CASSVVSRVVGTEAFF. The CDR3 region has the DNA TGTGCCAGCAGCGTAGTTAGTAGGGTGGTGGGGACTGAAGCTTTCTTT.

This clonotype was observed at least ten times. The chain couples TRBV7-2 to TRBJ2-7; D possibly uses TRBD1 or TRBD2 (6 bases each). This CDR3 region has 15 residues. Looked up from germline, CDR1 is SGHTA and CDR2 is FQGNSA. The V and J ends lost 1 base and 3 bases respectively, with 13 bases between them. Here the CDR3 reads CASSLDRGPFYEQYF. CDR3 nucleotide sequence: TGTGCCAGCAGCTTAGACCGGGGGCCCTTCTACGAGCAGTACTTC.

This clonotype has at least ten counts. The genes are TRBV10-3 and TRBJ2-7; 11 nucleotides agree with TRBD2. Germline V gene sequence: CDR1 ENHRY, CDR2 SYGVKD. V lost 6 bases, J lost 3 bases, and 4 bases stayed unmatched. The CDR3 totals 14 residues. In DNA, the CDR3 is TGTGCCATCAGGCCCGGGACTAGCGGCTACGAGCAGTACTTC. Protein: CAIRPGTSGYEQYF.